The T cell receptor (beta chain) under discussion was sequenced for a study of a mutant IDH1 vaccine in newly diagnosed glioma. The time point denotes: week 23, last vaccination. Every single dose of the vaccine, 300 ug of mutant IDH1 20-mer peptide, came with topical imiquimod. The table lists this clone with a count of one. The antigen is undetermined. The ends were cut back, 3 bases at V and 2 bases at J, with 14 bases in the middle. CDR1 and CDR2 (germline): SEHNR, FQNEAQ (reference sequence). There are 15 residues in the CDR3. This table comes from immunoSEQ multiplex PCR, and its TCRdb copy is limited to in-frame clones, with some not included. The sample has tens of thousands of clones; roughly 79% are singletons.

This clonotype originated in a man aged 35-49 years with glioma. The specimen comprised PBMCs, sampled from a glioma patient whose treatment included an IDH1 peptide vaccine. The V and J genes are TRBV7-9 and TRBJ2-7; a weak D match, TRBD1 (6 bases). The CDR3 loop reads CASSFSLGGTYEQYF. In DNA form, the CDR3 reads TGTGCCAGCAGCTTTTCCTTAGGGGGTACCTACGAGCAGTACTTC.